In this sample, the clone carrying this T cell receptor beta chain turned up a few times. This entry comes from a study of T cell clones after liver transplantation. In germline, CDR1 is SGDLS, CDR2 YYNGEE. This CDR3 has 17 residues. Trimming removed 3 bases at V and 1 base at J, with 18 bases between. Here immunoSEQ multiplex PCR was the method, and the copy in TCRdb shows in-frame clones only, minus some. This table has roughly 51,000 clones, roughly 70% appearing once. The receptor was derived from a human patient who received a liver transplant. A share of the T cells may be of graft donor origin. This rearrangement joins TRBV9 to TRBJ2-3, with D perhaps matching TRBD2 (5 bases). The material was CD4+ T cells from blood, obtained approximately 52 months after liver transplant. For the CDR3, the DNA is TGTGCCAGCAGCGGTAGTGGCGGGCGGCACCGCACAGATACGCAGTATTTT. It specifies CASSGSGGRHRTDTQYF. Looking up the rest from reference TRBV9 and TRBJ2-3 gives the full variable domain: DSGVTQTPKHLITATGQRVTLRCSPRSGDLSVYWYQQSLDQGLQFLIQYYNGEERAKGNILERFSAQQFPDLHSELNLSSLELGDSALYFCASSGSGGRHRTDTQYFGPGTRLTVL.